Listed here is a single T cell receptor (beta chain). This record belongs to a study of blood T cell repertoires in COVID-19. Study background: Researchers got acute and convalescent COVID-19 samples from the United States, Italy and Spain.

Trimming took 0 bases from V and 8 from J, leaving 20 bases between them. Germline-derived CDR1 and CDR2 are SGDLS and YYNGEE. The CDR3 runs 17 residues. Here immunoSEQ multiplex PCR was the method, and the copy in TCRdb shows in-frame clones only, minus some. The sample carries under 45,000 clones, 88% recorded once. The sequencing sample was made of peripheral blood. This receptor was identified in a woman aged 40 to 55 with acute or convalescent COVID-19. The chain joins TRBV9 to TRBJ1-4; D is undetermined. The CDR3 reads CASSVASAAGVGEKLFF. Written as DNA, the CDR3 is TGTGCCAGCAGCGTAGCTAGTGCAGCCGGGGTCGGGGAAAAACTGTTTTTT.